One and the same sample provided the 10 T cell receptor beta chains below, sequenced in a study of T cell responses to AZD1222 COVID-19 vaccine. Some clones are missing from TCRdb's copy, which holds only in-frame ones; the method was immunoSEQ multiplex PCR. The data hold 45,000 to 60,000 clones, with 70% to 90% observed a single time. Sequenced material: peripheral blood, taken on day 0 of AZD1222 vaccination. Receptor source: an adult in good health.

The V and J genes are TRBV9 and TRBJ2-3; D uncertain. The V gene lost 1 base and the J gene lost 2 bases, with 14 bases spanning the gap. The length of the CDR3 is 16 residues. Germline V gives CDR1 SGDLS, CDR2 YYNGEE. DNA of the CDR3: TGTGCCAGCAGCGTAACCACCGGCGGACCCACAGATACGCAGTATTTT. Its protein is CASSVTTGGPTDTQYF.

The chain joins TRBV27 to TRBJ2-7; TRBD1 aligns across 9 bases. This CDR3 region has 16 residues. V lost 4 bases to trimming and J lost 3 bases; unmatched junction nucleotides: 10. Germline lookup yields CDR1 MNHEY and CDR2 SMNVEV (reference sequence). The CDR3 bases are TGTGCCAGCAGTTCAACCCCCGGGACAGGGATCTACGAGCAGTACTTC. As protein: CASSSTPGTGIYEQYF.

The rearrangement links TRBV28 to TRBJ1-1, with TRBD1 as a possible D gene (5 bases). Germline V gene data show CDR1 as MDHEN and CDR2 as SYDVKM. This CDR3 has 12 residues. Trimming stripped 7 bases from V and 7 bases from J, with 13 bases between. This chain's CDR3 is CASTLTGYEAFF. The CDR3 DNA is TGTGCCAGCACCTTAACAGGTTATGAAGCTTTCTTT.

The chain recombines TRBV7-2 with TRBJ2-1, with D maybe TRBD2 (5 bases). V was trimmed by 7 bases and J by 5 bases, leaving 18 bases between them. Per germline, CDR1 SGHTA and CDR2 FQGNSA. The CDR3 spans 15 residues. CDR3 in DNA: TGTGCCAGCATCCAGATGTGGACTGGCAACAATGAGCAGTTCTTC. The encoded protein is CASIQMWTGNNEQFF.

The V and J genes are TRBV27 and TRBJ2-7; 11 bases agree with TRBD2. The germline V gene encodes CDR1 MNHEY and CDR2 SMNVEV (reference sequence). This CDR3 spans 17 amino acids. V was clipped by 2 bases and J by 2 bases; unmatched bases: 8. CDR3 DNA sequence: TGTGCCAGCAGTTTAAGGATAGCGGGAGGGTACCCCTACGAGCAGTACTTC. Amino acids: CASSLRIAGGYPYEQYF.

The chain recombines TRBV6-1 with TRBJ2-1, with 12 positions matching TRBD2. The CDR3 has 20 amino acids. Germline V CDR1 and CDR2: MNHNS, SASEGT. After removal of 0 bases from V and 0 bases from J, the junction contained 9 bases not matched to a gene. The CDR3 bases are TGTGCCAGCAGTGAAGCGACTAGCGGGAGACCCAGGAGCTCCTACAATGAGCAGTTCTTC. Amino acid sequence: CASSEATSGRPRSSYNEQFF.

J is TRBJ1-1 and V is TRBV19; 7 positions agree with TRBD1. The V gene's germline CDR1 is LNHDA and CDR2 SQIVND (reference sequence). The junction had 15 bases not matched to a gene; V was cut back by 8 bases and J by 6 bases. The CDR3 runs to 15 residues. CDR3 amino acids: CASQRTGTLTAEAFF. CDR3 sequence (DNA): TGTGCCAGTCAGCGGACAGGTACACTAACGGCTGAAGCTTTCTTT. The complete variable domain, with remaining parts taken from reference TRBV19 and TRBJ1-1, reads DGGITQSPKYLFRKEGQNVTLSCEQNLNHDAMYWYRQDPGQGLRLIYYSQIVNDFQKGDIAEGYSVSREKKESFPLTVTSAQKNPTAFYLCASQRTGTLTAEAFFGQGTRLTVV.

This chain joins TRBV25-1 and TRBJ2-1, with a possible D match to TRBD2 (6 bases). Germline V gene lookup returns CDR1 MGHDK and CDR2 SYGVNS. The CDR3 runs to 14 residues. V shed 3 bases and J shed 7 bases, with 13 bases lying between them. The CDR3: CASSEPWAGNEQFF. Written as DNA, the CDR3 is TGTGCCAGCAGTGAGCCGTGGGCGGGGAATGAGCAGTTCTTC.

V is TRBV7-9 and J is TRBJ1-5; D might be TRBD1 (5 bases). Germline-derived CDR1 and CDR2 are SEHNR and FQNEAQ (reference sequence). CDR3 length: 14 residues. The ends were cut back, 2 bases at V and 3 bases at J, with 8 bases in the middle. The chain's CDR3 is CASSLMGLNQPQHF. CDR3 DNA sequence: TGTGCCAGCAGCTTAATGGGGCTCAATCAGCCCCAGCATTTT.

This clone appeared once. This chain links TRBV28 with TRBJ1-6, with unresolved D. The CDR3 is 14 amino acids. Germline CDR1 reads MDHEN; CDR2 reads SYDVKM. Trimming took 6 bases from V and 5 from J, leaving 11 bases between them. The CDR3 spells CASSSYINNSPLHF. DNA for the CDR3: TGTGCCAGCAGCTCTTACATCAATAATTCACCCCTCCACTTT.